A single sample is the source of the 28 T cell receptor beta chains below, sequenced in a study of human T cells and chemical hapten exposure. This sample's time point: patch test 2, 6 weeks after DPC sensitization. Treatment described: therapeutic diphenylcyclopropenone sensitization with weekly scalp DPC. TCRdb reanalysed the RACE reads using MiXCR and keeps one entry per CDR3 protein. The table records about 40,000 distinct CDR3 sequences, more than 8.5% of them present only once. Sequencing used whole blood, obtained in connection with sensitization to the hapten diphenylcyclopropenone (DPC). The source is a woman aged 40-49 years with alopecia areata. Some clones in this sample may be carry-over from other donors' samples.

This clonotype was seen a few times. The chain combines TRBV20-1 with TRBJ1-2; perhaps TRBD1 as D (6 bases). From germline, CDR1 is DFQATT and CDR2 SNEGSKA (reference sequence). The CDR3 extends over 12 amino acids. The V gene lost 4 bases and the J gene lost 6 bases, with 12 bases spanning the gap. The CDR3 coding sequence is TGCAGTGCTACCAGGGGTTTCGATGGCTACACCTTC. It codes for CSATRGFDGYTF.

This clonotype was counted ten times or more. This CDR3 is CASSNHRALPNTEAFF. Written as DNA, the CDR3 is TGTGCCAGCAGTAACCACCGGGCTCTTCCGAACACTGAAGCTTTCTTT. This sequence joins TRBV6-2 or TRBV6-3 and TRBJ1-1; no clear D gene. Trimming removed 5 bases from V and 1 base from J, with 17 bases in between. CDR3 length: 16 residues. Germline V gene sequence: CDR1 MNHEY, CDR2 SVGEGT.

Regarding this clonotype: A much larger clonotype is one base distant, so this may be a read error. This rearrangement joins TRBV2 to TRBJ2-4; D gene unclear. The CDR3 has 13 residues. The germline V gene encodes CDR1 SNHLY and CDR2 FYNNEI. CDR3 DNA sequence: TGTGCCAGCAGTTTCATTACCAAAAACAATCAGTACTTC. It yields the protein CASSFITKNNQYF.

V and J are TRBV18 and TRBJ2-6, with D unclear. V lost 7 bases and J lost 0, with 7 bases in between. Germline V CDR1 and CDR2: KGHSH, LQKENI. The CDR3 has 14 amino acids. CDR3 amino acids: CASFTLSGANVLTF. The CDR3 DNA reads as TGTGCCAGCTTCACCCTCTCTGGGGCCAACGTCCTGACTTTC.

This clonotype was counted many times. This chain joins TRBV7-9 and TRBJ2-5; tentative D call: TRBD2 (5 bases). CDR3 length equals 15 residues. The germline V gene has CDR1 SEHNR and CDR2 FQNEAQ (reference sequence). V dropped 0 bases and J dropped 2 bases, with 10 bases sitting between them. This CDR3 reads CASSLAGLPQETQYF. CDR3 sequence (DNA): TGTGCCAGCAGCTTAGCTGGACTGCCGCAAGAGACCCAGTACTTC.

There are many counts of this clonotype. The CDR3 DNA reads TGTGCCAGCAGCTACCCCCGAACCTACAATGAGCAGTTCTTC. This codes for CASSYPRTYNEQFF. The V gene is TRBV7-2, the J gene TRBJ2-1; D gene unclear. CDR1 is SGHTA and CDR2 is FQGNSA in the germline V gene. V lost 4 bases, J lost 2 bases, and 9 bases lay in between. This CDR3 has 14 residues.

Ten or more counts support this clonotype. CDR3 in amino acids: CASSLDLLTSGGTDTQYF. Here the CDR3 DNA reads TGTGCCAGCAGCTTAGATCTTTTGACTAGCGGGGGCACAGATACGCAGTATTTT. V and J are TRBV11-2 and TRBJ2-3, with 11 bases lining up with TRBD2. J was trimmed by 1 base and V by 0 bases; bases with no gene match: 6. The germline gives CDR1 SGHAT, CDR2 FQNNGV. This CDR3 comprises 18 residues.

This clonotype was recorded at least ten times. In DNA, the CDR3 is TGTGCCGCTACGGGGACAGCAAACGGGGCTGAAGCTTTCTTT. This codes for CAATGTANGAEAFF. V and J are TRBV6-1 and TRBJ1-1; 7 bases map to TRBD1. This CDR3 spans 14 amino acids. Germline values: CDR1 MNHNS, CDR2 SASEGT. The ends lost 11 bases at V and 6 bases at J; junction bases unmatched: 15.

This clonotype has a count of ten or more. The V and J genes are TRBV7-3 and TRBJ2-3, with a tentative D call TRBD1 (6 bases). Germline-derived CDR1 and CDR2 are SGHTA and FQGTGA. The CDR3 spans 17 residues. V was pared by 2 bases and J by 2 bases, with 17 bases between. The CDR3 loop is CASSLGEGVPATDTQYF. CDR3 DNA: TGTGCCAGCAGCTTAGGCGAGGGGGTCCCGGCCACAGATACGCAGTATTTT.

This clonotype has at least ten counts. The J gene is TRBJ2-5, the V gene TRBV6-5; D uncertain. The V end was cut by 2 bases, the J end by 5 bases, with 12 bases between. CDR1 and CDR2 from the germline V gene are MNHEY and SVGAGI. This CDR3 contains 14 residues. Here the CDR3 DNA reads TGTGCCAGCAGTTACGGGGTTGGTTTGGAGACCCAGTACTTC. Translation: CASSYGVGLETQYF.

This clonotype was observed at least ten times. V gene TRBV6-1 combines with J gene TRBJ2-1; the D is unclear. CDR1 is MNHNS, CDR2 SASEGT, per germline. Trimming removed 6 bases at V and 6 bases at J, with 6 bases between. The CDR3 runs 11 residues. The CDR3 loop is CASRNSNEQFF. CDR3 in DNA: TGTGCCAGCAGGAACTCCAATGAGCAGTTCTTC.

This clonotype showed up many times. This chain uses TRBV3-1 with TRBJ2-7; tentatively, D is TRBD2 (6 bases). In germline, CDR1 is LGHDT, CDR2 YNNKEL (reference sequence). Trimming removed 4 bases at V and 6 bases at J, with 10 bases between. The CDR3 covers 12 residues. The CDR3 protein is CASSLGLSEQYF. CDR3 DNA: TGTGCCAGCAGCCTCGGACTAAGCGAGCAGTACTTC.

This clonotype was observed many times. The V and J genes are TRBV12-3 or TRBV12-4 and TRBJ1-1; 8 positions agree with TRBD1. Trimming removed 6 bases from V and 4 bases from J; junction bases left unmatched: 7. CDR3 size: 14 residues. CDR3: CASSEAGGGTEAFF. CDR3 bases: TGTGCCAGCAGCGAGGCAGGGGGCGGCACTGAAGCTTTCTTT.

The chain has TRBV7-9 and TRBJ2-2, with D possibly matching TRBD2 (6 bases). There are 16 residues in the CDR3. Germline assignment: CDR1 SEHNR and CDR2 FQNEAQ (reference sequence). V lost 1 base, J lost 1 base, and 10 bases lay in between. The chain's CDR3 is CASSLVPAGNTGELFF. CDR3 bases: TGTGCCAGCAGCTTAGTTCCAGCGGGGAACACCGGGGAGCTGTTTTTT.

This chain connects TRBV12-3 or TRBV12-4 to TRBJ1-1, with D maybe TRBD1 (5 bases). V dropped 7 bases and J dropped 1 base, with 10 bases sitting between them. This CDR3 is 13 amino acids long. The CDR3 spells CASTGTGNTEAFF. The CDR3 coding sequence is TGTGCCAGCACCGGGACGGGGAACACTGAAGCTTTCTTT.

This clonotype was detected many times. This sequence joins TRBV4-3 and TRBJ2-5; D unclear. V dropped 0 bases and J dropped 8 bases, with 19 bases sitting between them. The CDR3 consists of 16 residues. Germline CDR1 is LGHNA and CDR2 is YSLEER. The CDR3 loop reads CASSQDSVGETATQYF. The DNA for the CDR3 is TGCGCCAGCAGCCAAGATTCCGTGGGCGAAACTGCCACCCAGTACTTC.

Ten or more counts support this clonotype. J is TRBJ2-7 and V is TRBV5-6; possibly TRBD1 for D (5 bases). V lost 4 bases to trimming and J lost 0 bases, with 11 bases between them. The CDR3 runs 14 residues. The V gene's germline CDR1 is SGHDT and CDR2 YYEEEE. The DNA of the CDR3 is TGTGCCAGCAGCCGGACATGGAGCTCCTACGAGCAGTACTTC. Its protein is CASSRTWSSYEQYF.

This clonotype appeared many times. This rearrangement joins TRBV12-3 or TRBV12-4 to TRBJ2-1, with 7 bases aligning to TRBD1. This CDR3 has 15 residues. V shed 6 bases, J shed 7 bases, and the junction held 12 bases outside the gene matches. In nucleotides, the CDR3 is TGTGCCAGCAGCTTTCCCCGACAGGGATGGAATGAGCAGTTCTTC. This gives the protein CASSFPRQGWNEQFF.

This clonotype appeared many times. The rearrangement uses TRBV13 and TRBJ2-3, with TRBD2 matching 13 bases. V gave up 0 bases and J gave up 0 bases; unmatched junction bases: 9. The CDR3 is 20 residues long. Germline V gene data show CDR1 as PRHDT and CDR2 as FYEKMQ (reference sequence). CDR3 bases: TGTGCCAGCAGCTTAGGAACCGGGACTAGCGGGGAATCTAGCACAGATACGCAGTATTTT. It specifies CASSLGTGTSGESSTDTQYF.

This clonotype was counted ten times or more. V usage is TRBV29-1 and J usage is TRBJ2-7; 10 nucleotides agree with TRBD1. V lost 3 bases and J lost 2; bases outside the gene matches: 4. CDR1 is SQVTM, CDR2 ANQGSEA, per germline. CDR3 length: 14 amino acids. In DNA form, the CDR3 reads TGCAGCGTTGATCCGGGACAGGGGACCTACGAGCAGTACTTC. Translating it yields CSVDPGQGTYEQYF.

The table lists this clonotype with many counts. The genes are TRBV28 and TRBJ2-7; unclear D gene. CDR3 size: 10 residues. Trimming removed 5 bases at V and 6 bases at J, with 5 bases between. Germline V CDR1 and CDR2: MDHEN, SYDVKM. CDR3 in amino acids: CASSQAEQYF. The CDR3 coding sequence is TGTGCCAGCAGTCAGGCCGAGCAGTACTTC. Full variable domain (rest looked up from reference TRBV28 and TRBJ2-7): DVKVTQSSRYLVKRTGEKVFLECVQDMDHENMFWYRQDPGLGLRLIYFSYDVKMKEKGDIPEGYSVSREKKERFSLILESASTNQTSMYLCASSQAEQYFGPGTRLTVT.

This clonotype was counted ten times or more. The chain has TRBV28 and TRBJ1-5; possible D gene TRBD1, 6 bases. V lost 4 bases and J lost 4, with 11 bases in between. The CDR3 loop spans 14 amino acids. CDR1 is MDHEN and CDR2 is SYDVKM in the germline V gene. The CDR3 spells CASSYRVMNQPQHF. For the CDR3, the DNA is TGTGCCAGCAGTTACAGGGTAATGAATCAGCCCCAGCATTTT.

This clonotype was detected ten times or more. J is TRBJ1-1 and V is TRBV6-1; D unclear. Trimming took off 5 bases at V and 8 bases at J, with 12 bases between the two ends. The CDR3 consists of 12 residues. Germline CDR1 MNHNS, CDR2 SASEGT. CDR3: CASSSRTGEAFF. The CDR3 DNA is TGTGCCAGCAGTTCCAGGACGGGAGAAGCTTTCTTT.

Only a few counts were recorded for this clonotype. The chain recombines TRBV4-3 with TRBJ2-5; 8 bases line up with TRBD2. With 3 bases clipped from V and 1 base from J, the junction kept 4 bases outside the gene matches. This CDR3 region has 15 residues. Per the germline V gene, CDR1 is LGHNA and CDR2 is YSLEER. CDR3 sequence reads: CASSQGGGSQETQYF. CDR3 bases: TGCGCCAGCAGCCAGGGCGGGGGGAGCCAAGAGACCCAGTACTTC.

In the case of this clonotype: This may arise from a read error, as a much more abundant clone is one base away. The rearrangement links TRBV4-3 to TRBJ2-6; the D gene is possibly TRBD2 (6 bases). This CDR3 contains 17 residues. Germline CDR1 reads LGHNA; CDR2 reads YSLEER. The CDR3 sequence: CASNQDSGRSGANVLTF. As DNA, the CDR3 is TGCGCCAGCAACCAAGATTCAGGGAGGTCTGGGGCCAACGTCCTGACTTTC.

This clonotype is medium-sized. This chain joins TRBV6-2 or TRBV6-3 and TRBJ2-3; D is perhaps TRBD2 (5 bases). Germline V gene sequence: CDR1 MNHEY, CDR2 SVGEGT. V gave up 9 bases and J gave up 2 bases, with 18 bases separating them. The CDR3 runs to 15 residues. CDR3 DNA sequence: TGTGCCAGTGCTACCGGATCGAGGGTCACAGATACGCAGTATTTT. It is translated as CASATGSRVTDTQYF.

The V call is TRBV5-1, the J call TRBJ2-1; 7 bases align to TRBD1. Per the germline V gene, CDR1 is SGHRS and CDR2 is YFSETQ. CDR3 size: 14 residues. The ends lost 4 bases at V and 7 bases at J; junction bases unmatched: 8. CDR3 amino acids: CASSPGQRVNEQFF. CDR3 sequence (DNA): TGCGCCAGCAGCCCGGGACAGAGAGTTAATGAGCAGTTCTTC.

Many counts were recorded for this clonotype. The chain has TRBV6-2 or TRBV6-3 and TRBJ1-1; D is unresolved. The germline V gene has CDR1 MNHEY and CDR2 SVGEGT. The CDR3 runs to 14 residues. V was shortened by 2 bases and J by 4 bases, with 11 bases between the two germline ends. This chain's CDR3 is CASSYGEEGTEAFF. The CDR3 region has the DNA TGTGCCAGCAGTTACGGGGAGGAGGGCACTGAAGCTTTCTTT.